This T cell receptor (beta chain) emerged from a study of TIL therapy for anti-PD-1-resistant metastatic lung cancer. Study-wide context: Most patients had lung adenocarcinoma. Notes on the study in general: The cohort had more treatment-naive, never-smoker and oncogene-addicted patients than typical.

The sample's time point: pre-treatment sample, taken before nivolumab and TIL therapy. Patients were adults with stage 4 NSCLC. Germline trimming cut 5 bases from V and 2 bases from J; bases unmatched to any gene: 13. Germline V lookup: CDR1 SGHAT, CDR2 FQNNGV. This CDR3 is built from 18 residues. For this clone: As yet, its antigen is unknown.

This was the immunoSEQ v3 assay. Sequencing depth was 1.5 million to 2 million read pairs for survey level, roughly 5-6.5 million for deep. Profiling relied on immunoSEQ multiplex PCR, and the TCRdb table lists in-frame clones only, not all of them. The sample lists tens of thousands of clones; roughly 69% were seen once. The clonotype was recovered from a woman aged 25-85 years with non-small cell lung cancer. The sequencing used blood, collected at baseline. This rearrangement joins TRBV11-2 to TRBJ2-7; 12 positions agree with TRBD2. CDR3: CASSPISRPSGRAYEQYF. Here the CDR3 DNA reads TGTGCCAGCAGCCCTATTTCAAGACCTAGCGGGAGGGCCTACGAGCAGTACTTC.